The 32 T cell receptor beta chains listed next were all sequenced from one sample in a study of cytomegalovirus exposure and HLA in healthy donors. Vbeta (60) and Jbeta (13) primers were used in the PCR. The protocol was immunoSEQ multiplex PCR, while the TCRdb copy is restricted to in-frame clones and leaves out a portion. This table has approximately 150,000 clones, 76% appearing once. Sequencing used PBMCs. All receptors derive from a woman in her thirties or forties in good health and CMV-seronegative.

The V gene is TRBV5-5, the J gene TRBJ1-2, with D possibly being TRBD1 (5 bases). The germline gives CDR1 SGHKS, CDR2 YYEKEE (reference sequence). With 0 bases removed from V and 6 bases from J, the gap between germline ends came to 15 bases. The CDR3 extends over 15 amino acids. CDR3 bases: TGTGCCAGCAGCTTGGGTCAGGGATTAGGGGATGGCTACACCTTC. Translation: CASSLGQGLGDGYTF.

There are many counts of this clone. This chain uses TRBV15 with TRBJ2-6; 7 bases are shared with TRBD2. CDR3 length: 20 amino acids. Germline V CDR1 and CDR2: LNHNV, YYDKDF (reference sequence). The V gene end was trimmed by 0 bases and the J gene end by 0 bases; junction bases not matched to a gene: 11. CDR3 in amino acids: CATSRDWASGSISGANVLTF. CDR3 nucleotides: TGTGCCACCAGCAGAGATTGGGCTAGCGGCTCCATCTCTGGGGCCAACGTCCTGACTTTC.

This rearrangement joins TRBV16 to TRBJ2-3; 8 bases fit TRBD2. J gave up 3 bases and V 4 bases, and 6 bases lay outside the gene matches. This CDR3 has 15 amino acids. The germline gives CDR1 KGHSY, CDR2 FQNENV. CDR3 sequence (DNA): TGTGCCAGCAGCCTCAAGGGACTAGAGACAGATACGCAGTATTTT. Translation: CASSLKGLETDTQYF.

CDR3 loop: CASSEFRGHEQYF. Written as DNA, the CDR3 is TGCGCCAGCAGTGAATTCAGGGGTCACGAGCAGTACTTC. The chain is built from TRBV10-1 and TRBJ2-7, with a tentative D call TRBD1 (6 bases). Germline V gene lookup returns CDR1 WNHNN and CDR2 SYGVQD (reference sequence). The length of the CDR3 is 13 residues. Trimming took off 3 bases at V and 5 bases at J, with 11 bases between the two ends.

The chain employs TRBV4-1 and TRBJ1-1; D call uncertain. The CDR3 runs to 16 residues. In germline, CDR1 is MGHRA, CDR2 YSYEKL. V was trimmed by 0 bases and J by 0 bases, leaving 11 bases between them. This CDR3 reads CASSQDIGLLNTEAFF. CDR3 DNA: TGCGCCAGCAGCCAAGATATCGGACTGCTGAACACTGAAGCTTTCTTT.

In DNA, the CDR3 is TGTGCCTGGAGTCCCACAGCTCTGAACACTGAAGCTTTCTTT. Its protein is CAWSPTALNTEAFF. The chain couples TRBV30 to TRBJ1-1; no reliable D call. The CDR3 is 14 residues long. V dropped 2 bases and J dropped 0 bases, with 10 bases sitting between them. Germline assignment: CDR1 GTSNPN and CDR2 SVGIG (reference sequence).

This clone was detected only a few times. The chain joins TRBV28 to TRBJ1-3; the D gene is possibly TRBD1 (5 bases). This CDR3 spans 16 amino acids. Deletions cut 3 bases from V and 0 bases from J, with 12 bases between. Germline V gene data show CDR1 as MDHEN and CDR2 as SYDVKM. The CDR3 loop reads CASSFGAALSGNTIYF. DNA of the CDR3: TGTGCCAGCAGTTTTGGGGCAGCTCTCTCTGGAAACACCATATATTTT.

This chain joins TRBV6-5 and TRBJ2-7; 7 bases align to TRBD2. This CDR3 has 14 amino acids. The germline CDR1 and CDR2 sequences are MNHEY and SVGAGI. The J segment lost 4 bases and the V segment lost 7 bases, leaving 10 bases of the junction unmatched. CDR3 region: CASTRTVGGYEQYF. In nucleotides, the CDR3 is TGTGCCAGCACCAGGACGGTGGGGGGGTACGAGCAGTACTTC.

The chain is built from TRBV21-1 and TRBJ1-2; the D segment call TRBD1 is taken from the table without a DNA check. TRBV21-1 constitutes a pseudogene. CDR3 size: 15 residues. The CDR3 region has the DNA TGTGCCAGCAGCAAAGGCAGGCCGCACAACTATGGCTACACCTTC. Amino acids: CASSKGRPHNYGYTF.

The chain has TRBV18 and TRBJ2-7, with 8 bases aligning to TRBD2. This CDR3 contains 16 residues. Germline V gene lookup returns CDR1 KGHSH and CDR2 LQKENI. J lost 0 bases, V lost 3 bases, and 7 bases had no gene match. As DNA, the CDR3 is TGTGCCAGCTCACCTTCTAGCGGGCTGAGCTCCTACGAGCAGTACTTC. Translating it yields CASSPSSGLSSYEQYF.

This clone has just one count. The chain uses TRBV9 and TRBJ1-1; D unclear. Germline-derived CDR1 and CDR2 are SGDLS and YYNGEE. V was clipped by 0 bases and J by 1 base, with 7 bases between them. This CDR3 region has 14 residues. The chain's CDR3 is CASSVGHPNTEAFF. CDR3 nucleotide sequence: TGTGCCAGCAGCGTAGGACACCCGAACACTGAAGCTTTCTTT.

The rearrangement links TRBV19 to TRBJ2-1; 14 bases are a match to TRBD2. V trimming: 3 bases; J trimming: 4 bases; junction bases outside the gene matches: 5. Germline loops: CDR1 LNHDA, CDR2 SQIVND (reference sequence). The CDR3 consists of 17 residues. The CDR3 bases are TGTGCCAGTAGTATTGGGGGACTAGCGGGAGTGTACAATGAGCAGTTCTTC. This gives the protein CASSIGGLAGVYNEQFF.

The CDR3 sequence is CASSETGHYGYTF. CDR3 in DNA: TGCGCCAGCAGTGAGACAGGGCACTATGGCTACACCTTC. The rearrangement joins TRBV10-2 to TRBJ1-2, with D possibly TRBD1 on 6 matching bases. CDR1 is WSHSY, CDR2 SAAADI, per germline. The CDR3 is made up of 13 amino acids. V lost 2 bases, J lost 3 bases, and 7 bases lay in between.

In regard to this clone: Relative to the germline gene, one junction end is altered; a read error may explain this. CDR3 in DNA: TGTTCCAGCAGCCCTGCCATAGGCGGGGCGAGCTCCTACAATGAGCAGTTCTTC. Its translation: CSSSPAIGGASSYNEQFF. V and J are TRBV7-9 and TRBJ2-1; a possible D gene is TRBD2 (6 bases). This CDR3 is 18 amino acids long. Germline V gene lookup returns CDR1 SEHNR and CDR2 FQNEAQ (reference sequence).

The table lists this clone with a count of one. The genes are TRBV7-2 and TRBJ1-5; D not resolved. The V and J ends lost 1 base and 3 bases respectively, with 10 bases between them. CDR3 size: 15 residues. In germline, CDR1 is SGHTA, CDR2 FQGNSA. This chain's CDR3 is CASSLVGLINQPQHF. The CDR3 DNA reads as TGTGCCAGCAGCTTAGTAGGACTGATCAATCAGCCCCAGCATTTT.

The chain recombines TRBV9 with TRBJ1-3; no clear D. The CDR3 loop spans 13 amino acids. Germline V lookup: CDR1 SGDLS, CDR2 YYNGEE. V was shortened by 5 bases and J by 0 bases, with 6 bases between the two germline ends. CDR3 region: CASSADSGNTIYF. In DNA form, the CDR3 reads TGTGCCAGCAGTGCGGACTCTGGAAACACCATATATTTT.

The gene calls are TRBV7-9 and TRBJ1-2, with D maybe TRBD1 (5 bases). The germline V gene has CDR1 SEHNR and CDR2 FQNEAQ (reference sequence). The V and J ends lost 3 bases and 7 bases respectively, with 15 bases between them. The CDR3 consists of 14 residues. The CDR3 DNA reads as TGTGCCAGCAGCTTCGGGCAGGGAAGTTTTGGCTACACCTTC. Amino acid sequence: CASSFGQGSFGYTF.

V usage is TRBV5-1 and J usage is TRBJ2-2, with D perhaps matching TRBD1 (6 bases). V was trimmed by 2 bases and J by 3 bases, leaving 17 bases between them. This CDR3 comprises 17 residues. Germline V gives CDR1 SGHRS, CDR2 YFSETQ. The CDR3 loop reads CASSFLPQGLDTGELFF. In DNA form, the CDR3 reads TGCGCCAGCAGCTTTTTACCACAGGGTTTGGACACCGGGGAGCTGTTTTTT.

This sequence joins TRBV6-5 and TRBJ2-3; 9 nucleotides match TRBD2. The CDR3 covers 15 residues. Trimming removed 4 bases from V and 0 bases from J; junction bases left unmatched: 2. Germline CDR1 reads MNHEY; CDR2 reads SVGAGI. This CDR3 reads CASSWLAGSTDTQYF. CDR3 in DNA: TGTGCCAGCAGTTGGCTAGCGGGGAGCACAGATACGCAGTATTTT.

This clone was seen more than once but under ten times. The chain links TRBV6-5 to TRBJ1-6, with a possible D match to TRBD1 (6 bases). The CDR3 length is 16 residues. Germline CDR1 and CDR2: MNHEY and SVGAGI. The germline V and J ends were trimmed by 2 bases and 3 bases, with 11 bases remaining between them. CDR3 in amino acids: CASSYTGQFYNSPLHF. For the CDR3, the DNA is TGTGCCAGCAGTTACACCGGACAGTTCTATAATTCACCCCTCCACTTT.

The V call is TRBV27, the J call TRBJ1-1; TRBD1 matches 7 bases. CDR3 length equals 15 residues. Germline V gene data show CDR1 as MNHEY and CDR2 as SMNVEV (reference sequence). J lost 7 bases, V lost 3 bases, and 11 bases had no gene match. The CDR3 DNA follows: TGTGCCAGCAGTTTTCGGCAGGGGGTGGTGATTGAAGCTTTCTTT. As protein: CASSFRQGVVIEAFF.

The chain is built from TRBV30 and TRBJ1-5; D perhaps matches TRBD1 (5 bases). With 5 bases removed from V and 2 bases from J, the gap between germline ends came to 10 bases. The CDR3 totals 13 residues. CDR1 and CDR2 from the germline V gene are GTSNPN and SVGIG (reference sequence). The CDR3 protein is CAWATGGNQPQHF. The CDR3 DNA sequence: TGTGCCTGGGCCACAGGAGGCAATCAGCCCCAGCATTTT.

The CDR3 loop is CASSPRQGGRTDTQYF. Written as DNA, the CDR3 is TGTGCCAGTAGTCCCAGACAGGGGGGACGCACAGATACGCAGTATTTT. This rearrangement joins TRBV19 to TRBJ2-3; 9 bases align to TRBD1. V gave up 5 bases and J gave up 1 base; unmatched junction bases: 7. Germline CDR1 and CDR2: LNHDA and SQIVND (reference sequence). This CDR3 has 16 amino acids.

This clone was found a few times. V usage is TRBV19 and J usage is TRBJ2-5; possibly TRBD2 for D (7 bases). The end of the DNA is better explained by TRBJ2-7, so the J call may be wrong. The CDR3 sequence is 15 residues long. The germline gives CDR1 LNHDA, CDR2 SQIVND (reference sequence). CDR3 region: CASRRGGGSSYEQYF. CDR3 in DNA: TGTGCCAGTAGGCGAGGGGGAGGGAGCTCCTACGAGCAGTACTTC.

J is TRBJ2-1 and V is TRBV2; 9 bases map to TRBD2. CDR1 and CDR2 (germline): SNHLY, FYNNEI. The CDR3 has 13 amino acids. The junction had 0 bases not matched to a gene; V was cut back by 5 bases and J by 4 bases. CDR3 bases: TGTGCCAGCAGTAGCGGGGGGTACAATGAGCAGTTCTTC. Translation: CASSSGGYNEQFF.

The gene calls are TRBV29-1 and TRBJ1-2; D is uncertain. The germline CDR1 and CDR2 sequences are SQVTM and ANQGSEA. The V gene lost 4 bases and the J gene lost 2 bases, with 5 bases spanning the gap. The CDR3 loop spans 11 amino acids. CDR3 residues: CSVALNYGYTF. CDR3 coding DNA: TGCAGCGTTGCTTTAAACTATGGCTACACCTTC. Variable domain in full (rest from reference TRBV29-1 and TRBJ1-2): SAVISQKPSRDICQRGTSLTIQCQVDSQVTMMFWYRQQPGQSLTLIATANQGSEATYESGFVIDKFPISRPNLTFSTLTVSNMSPEDSSIYLCSVALNYGYTFGSGTRLTVV.

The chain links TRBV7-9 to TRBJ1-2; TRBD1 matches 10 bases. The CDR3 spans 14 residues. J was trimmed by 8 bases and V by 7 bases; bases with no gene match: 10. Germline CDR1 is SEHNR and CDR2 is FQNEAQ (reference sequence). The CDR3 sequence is CASNRGDRGGGYTF. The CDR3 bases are TGTGCCAGCAACAGGGGGGACAGGGGTGGCGGCTACACCTTC.

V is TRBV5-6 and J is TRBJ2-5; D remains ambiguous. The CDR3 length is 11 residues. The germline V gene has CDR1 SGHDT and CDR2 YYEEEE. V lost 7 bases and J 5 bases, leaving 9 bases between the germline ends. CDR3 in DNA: TGTGCCAGCCTAACCGGGGAGACCCAGTACTTC. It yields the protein CASLTGETQYF.

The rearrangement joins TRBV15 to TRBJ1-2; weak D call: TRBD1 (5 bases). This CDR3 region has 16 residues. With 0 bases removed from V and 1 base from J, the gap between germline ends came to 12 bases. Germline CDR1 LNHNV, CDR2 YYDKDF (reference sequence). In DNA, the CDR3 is TGTGCCACCAGCAGAGATTCGGCGGGGGTTAACTATGGCTACACCTTC. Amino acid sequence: CATSRDSAGVNYGYTF.

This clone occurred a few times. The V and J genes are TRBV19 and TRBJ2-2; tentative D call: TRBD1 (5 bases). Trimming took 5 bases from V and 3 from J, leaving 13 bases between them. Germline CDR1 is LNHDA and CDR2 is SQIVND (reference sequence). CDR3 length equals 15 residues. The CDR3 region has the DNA TGTGCCAGTAGTTTATCCAGGGTTGACACCGGGGAGCTGTTTTTT. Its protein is CASSLSRVDTGELFF.

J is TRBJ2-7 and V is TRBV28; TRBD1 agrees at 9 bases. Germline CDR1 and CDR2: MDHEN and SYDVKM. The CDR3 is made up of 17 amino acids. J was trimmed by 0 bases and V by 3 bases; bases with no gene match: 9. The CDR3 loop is CASSLATGGPSSYEQYF. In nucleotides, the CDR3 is TGTGCCAGCAGTTTGGCTACAGGGGGCCCCAGCTCCTACGAGCAGTACTTC.

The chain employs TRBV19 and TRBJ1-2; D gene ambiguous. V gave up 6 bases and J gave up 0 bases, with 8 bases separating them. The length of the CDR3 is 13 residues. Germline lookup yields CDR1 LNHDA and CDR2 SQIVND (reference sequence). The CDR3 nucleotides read TGTGCCAGTAGACAGTCGCCTAACTATGGCTACACCTTC. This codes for CASRQSPNYGYTF.